What follows are 20 T cell receptor beta chains derived from one specimen sequenced in a study of blood T cell repertoires in COVID-19. The method was immunoSEQ multiplex PCR; TCRdb's version includes in-frame clones alone and lacks a portion of them. Among about 310,000 clones, around 92% were seen once, and the ten largest hold roughly a tenth. Sequencing input: PBMCs or T cells enriched from blood (not recorded which). These receptors originate from a woman under 40 who had recovered from COVID-19.

The CDR3: CSGSPRTTLNEQFF. The CDR3 DNA follows: TGCAGCGGCTCCCCCAGGACTACCCTAAATGAGCAGTTCTTC. The gene calls are TRBV29-1 and TRBJ2-1; a possible D gene is TRBD2 (6 bases). This CDR3 region has 14 residues. V lost 7 bases to trimming and J lost 7 bases, with 20 bases between them. CDR1 is SQVTM, CDR2 ANQGSEA, per germline.

V is TRBV19 and J is TRBJ1-1; the match to TRBD1 covers 7 bases. The CDR3 has 15 residues. The germline CDR1 and CDR2 sequences are LNHDA and SQIVND (reference sequence). Trimming cost V 3 bases and J 0 bases; bases outside gene matches: 4. The CDR3 loop reads CASSMGTAMNTEAFF. The CDR3 DNA follows: TGTGCCAGTAGTATGGGGACAGCCATGAACACTGAAGCTTTCTTT.

The gene calls are TRBV7-8 and TRBJ1-6; possible D gene TRBD1, 5 bases. V was cut by 6 bases and J by 8 bases, with 17 bases left in between. Germline V lookup: CDR1 SGHVS, CDR2 FQNEAQ. The CDR3 loop spans 15 amino acids. CDR3 region: CASSLRPTEDSPLHF. For the CDR3, the DNA is TGTGCCAGCAGTTTACGACCGACAGAAGATTCACCCCTCCACTTT.

This clone appeared a few times. The V and J genes are TRBV21-1 and TRBJ1-1; TRBD1 was called by the table and not checked on the DNA. TRBV21-1 constitutes a pseudogene. The CDR3 runs to 17 residues. The DNA for the CDR3 is TGTGCCAGCACCGAACGACGACCTAGGACAGGGGGGACTGAAGCTTTCTTT. Encoded protein: CASTERRPRTGGTEAFF.

The genes are TRBV6-5 and TRBJ1-1, with no clear D. The V and J ends lost 6 bases and 1 base respectively, with 6 bases between them. The CDR3 has 12 residues. Germline V gives CDR1 MNHEY, CDR2 SVGAGI. CDR3 sequence reads: CASRAGNTEAFF. DNA for the CDR3: TGTGCCAGCAGAGCAGGGAACACTGAAGCTTTCTTT.

V usage is TRBV6-5 and J usage is TRBJ2-7; D unresolved. With 0 bases removed from V and 5 bases from J, the gap between germline ends came to 14 bases. Germline V gene data show CDR1 as MNHEY and CDR2 as SVGAGI. The CDR3 totals 15 residues. The CDR3 loop is CASSYSNVPSDEQYF. CDR3 in DNA: TGTGCCAGCAGTTACTCGAATGTTCCTTCGGACGAGCAGTACTTC.

The V and J genes are TRBV4-3 and TRBJ1-5; D is ambiguous. The CDR3 consists of 15 residues. Trimming left V 4 bases short and J 1 base short, with 11 bases between. CDR1 is LGHNA and CDR2 is YSLEER in the germline V gene. This CDR3 reads CASSLDFRSNQPQHF. The CDR3 bases are TGCGCCAGCAGCCTCGACTTCAGAAGCAATCAGCCCCAGCATTTT.

In its sample, this clone was seen once. The chain has TRBV18 and TRBJ1-2; 7 bases align to TRBD1. Germline-derived CDR1 and CDR2 are KGHSH and LQKENI. The CDR3 covers 13 residues. V was clipped by 4 bases and J by 6 bases; unmatched bases: 5. The CDR3 DNA reads TGTGCCAGCTCACAATCGGGACAGAATGGCTACACCTTC. This codes for CASSQSGQNGYTF.

The rearrangement uses TRBV18 and TRBJ2-1, with 8 positions matching TRBD1. The ends lost 2 bases at V and 10 bases at J; junction bases unmatched: 10. Germline loops: CDR1 KGHSH, CDR2 LQKENI. This CDR3 is built from 15 residues. The chain's CDR3 is CASSPVTGDVGEQFF. The CDR3 nucleotides read TGTGCCAGCTCACCAGTGACAGGGGACGTTGGGGAGCAGTTCTTC. Full variable domain (missing parts from reference TRBV18 and TRBJ2-1): NAGVMQNPRHLVRRRGQEARLRCSPMKGHSHVYWYRQLPEEGLKFMVYLQKENIIDESGMPKERFSAEFPKEGPSILRIQQVVRGDSAAYFCASSPVTGDVGEQFFGPGTRLTVL.

The chain recombines TRBV13 with TRBJ2-2, with TRBD2 identical over 9 bases. This CDR3 is 15 amino acids long. Germline V CDR1 and CDR2: PRHDT, FYEKMQ (reference sequence). V lost 5 bases to trimming and J lost 5 bases; unmatched junction nucleotides: 6. CDR3 bases: TGTGCCAGCAGCATTAGCGGGAGAGGTACCGGGGAGCTGTTTTTT. This sequence encodes CASSISGRGTGELFF.

V gene TRBV5-1 combines with J gene TRBJ1-1; 9 bases match TRBD1. Germline V gene lookup returns CDR1 SGHRS and CDR2 YFSETQ. V trimming: 4 bases; J trimming: 1 base; junction bases outside the gene matches: 2. The CDR3 loop spans 14 amino acids. CDR3: CASSRGQGNTEAFF. The DNA for the CDR3 is TGCGCCAGCAGCAGGGGACAGGGGAACACTGAAGCTTTCTTT.

The rearrangement uses TRBV5-1 and TRBJ1-1; TRBD1 agrees at 7 bases. There are 13 residues in the CDR3. Germline CDR1 reads SGHRS; CDR2 reads YFSETQ. J gave up 3 bases and V 4 bases, and 3 bases lay outside the gene matches. The CDR3 region has the DNA TGCGCCAGCAGCGGTCAGGGGGACACTGAAGCTTTCTTT. Translated: CASSGQGDTEAFF.

The J gene is TRBJ2-1, the V gene TRBV4-2; tentatively, D is TRBD1 (6 bases). Looked up from germline, CDR1 is LGHNA and CDR2 is YNFKEQ. This CDR3 is 13 amino acids long. V lost 4 bases, J lost 8 bases, and 12 bases lay in between. Here the CDR3 reads CASSRENRDEQFF. The CDR3 region has the DNA TGTGCCAGCAGCCGCGAAAACAGGGATGAGCAGTTCTTC.

This clone has only one observation. This chain links TRBV7-6 with TRBJ1-1; the D is unclear. The V gene's germline CDR1 is SGHVS and CDR2 FNYEAQ. Trimming shortened V by 1 base and J by 11 bases, and 11 bases separated the two germline ends. CDR3 length equals 12 residues. The chain's CDR3 is CASSLGGNTAFF. CDR3 bases: TGTGCCAGCAGCTTAGGAGGGAACACGGCTTTCTTT.

This chain uses TRBV5-4 with TRBJ1-1, with unresolved D. V lost 5 bases and J 2 bases, leaving 13 bases between the germline ends. From germline, CDR1 is SGHNT and CDR2 YYREEE (reference sequence). This CDR3 is 14 amino acids long. The CDR3 reads CASRFTEGNTEAFF. DNA of the CDR3: TGTGCCAGCAGGTTTACAGAGGGAAACACTGAAGCTTTCTTT. The whole variable domain, filled in from reference TRBV5-4 and TRBJ1-1, reads ETGVTQSPTHLIKTRGQQVTLRCSSQSGHNTVSWYQQALGQGPQFIFQYYREEENGRGNFPPRFSGLQFPNYSSELNVNALELDDSALYLCASRFTEGNTEAFFGQGTRLTVV.

The chain couples TRBV5-1 to TRBJ1-1; D ambiguous. Trimming stripped 0 bases from V and 3 bases from J, with 9 bases between. The germline V gene has CDR1 SGHRS and CDR2 YFSETQ. This CDR3 is built from 14 residues. The CDR3 is CASSLGGRYTEAFF. The CDR3 nucleotides read TGCGCCAGCAGCTTGGGAGGGAGATACACTGAAGCTTTCTTT.

The genes are TRBV3-1 (or the pseudogene TRBV3-2) and TRBJ2-3; 7 bases map to TRBD2. Trimming at V came to 4 bases and at J to 6 bases, leaving 7 bases not matched to a gene. The CDR3 spans 14 residues. CDR1 and CDR2 from the germline V gene are LGHDT and YNNKEL (reference sequence). The CDR3 here is CASSLRAGSDTQYF. The CDR3 DNA is TGTGCCAGCAGCCTCAGAGCGGGATCCGATACGCAGTATTTT.

The genes are TRBV5-6 and TRBJ2-7, with TRBD2 identical over 14 bases. The germline V gene encodes CDR1 SGHDT and CDR2 YYEEEE. CDR3 length: 15 amino acids. V lost 6 bases, J lost 6 bases, and 8 bases stayed unmatched. For the CDR3, the DNA is TGTGCCAGCAAGGAGACTAGCGGGAGGGTCGTCGAGCAGTACTTC. It yields the protein CASKETSGRVVEQYF.

This rearrangement joins TRBV7-2 to TRBJ2-7, with D possibly matching TRBD2 (5 bases). Germline values: CDR1 SGHTA, CDR2 FQGNSA. The CDR3 totals 13 residues. V was shortened by 3 bases and J by 5 bases, with 11 bases between the two germline ends. The CDR3 sequence: CASSFERRNEQYF. DNA of the CDR3: TGTGCCAGCAGCTTCGAGAGGAGGAACGAGCAGTACTTC.

V and J are TRBV11-2 and TRBJ1-6; maybe TRBD1 (5 bases). The ends were cut back, 5 bases at V and 4 bases at J, with 21 bases in the middle. CDR3 length: 18 residues. Germline-derived CDR1 and CDR2 are SGHAT and FQNNGV. The CDR3 here is CASSPVTLSGSYNSPLHF. The CDR3 bases are TGTGCCAGCAGCCCTGTTACTTTGTCAGGGTCGTATAATTCACCCCTCCACTTT. Full variable domain (missing parts from reference TRBV11-2 and TRBJ1-6): EAGVAQSPRYKIIEKRQSVAFWCNPISGHATLYWYQQILGQGPKLLIQFQNNGVVDDSQLPKDRFSAERLKGVDSTLKIQPAKLEDSAVYLCASSPVTLSGSYNSPLHFGNGTRLTVT.